In its sample, the clone carrying this T cell receptor beta chain was seen once. The antigen remains unidentified. Clones were sequenced by immunoSEQ multiplex PCR, and TCRdb holds only the in-frame ones, with some missing. The data hold fewer than 200,000 clones, with around nine tenths observed a single time. Germline V gives CDR1 GTSNPN, CDR2 SVGIG (reference sequence). Trimming removed 7 bases at V and 5 bases at J, with 14 bases between. The CDR3 is 12 residues long. The data originate from a study of cytomegalovirus exposure and HLA in healthy donors. Study in general: Later, an analysis reported that the 110 or so validation repertoires had used the same platform as the 550 to 750 first-cohort repertoires.

Study-level findings and limits: The tendency of first-cohort TCR clusters to co-occur in the 110 or so validation repertoires emerged from a later analysis. The study designated fewer than 200 TCR beta chains cytomegalovirus-associated. The authors confirmed in vitro that a few CMV-associated chains were specific for CMV antigens.

This TCR came from a woman between 18 and 29 years old in good health and CMV-seropositive. The chain carries TRBV30 and TRBJ2-5; D remains ambiguous. The sequencing sample was made of PBMCs. The CDR3 sequence is CASSKAGETQYF. The CDR3, as DNA: TGTGCCTCGTCGAAGGCCGGGGAGACCCAGTACTTC. The full variable domain, in which reference TRBV30 and TRBJ2-5 provide the parts outside the CDR3, is SQTIHQWPATLVQPVGSPLSLECTVEGTSNPNLYWYRQAAGRGLQLLFYSVGIGQISSEVPQNLSASRPQDRQFILSSKKLLLSDSGFYLCASSKAGETQYFGPGTRLLVL.